Listed below are T cell receptor beta chains from one sample, sequenced in a study of beta chain features in type 1 diabetes. The assay was immunoSEQ multiplex PCR, and TCRdb's table has in-frame clones only and misses some. This table has some 400,000 clones, roughly 16% appearing once. Sequences were obtained from naive CD4+ T cells from blood. These receptors were collected from a woman under 30 in good health. CDR3s include the opening cysteine and the closing phenylalanine or tryptophan. Each record gives: D gene, clone size, V gene, J gene, CDR3 protein, CDR3 DNA. The D gene is left open where the match is weak. Clone size appears in some rows only: once, few, many, or a class for an expanded clone.

TRBD1	NA	TRBV30	TRBJ1-2	CVWRDRGGNYGYTF	TGTGTCTGGAGGGACAGGGGTGGTAACTATGGCTACACCTTC
TRBD1	NA	TRBV28	TRBJ1-1	CASSSWTGTTEAFF	TGTGCCAGCAGTTCCTGGACAGGGACCACTGAAGCTTTCTTT
NA	NA	TRBV30	TRBJ2-1	CAWRALASSYNEQFF	TGTGCCTGGAGGGCCCTAGCGAGCTCCTACAATGAGCAGTTCTTC
TRBD1	NA	TRBV28	TRBJ2-3	CASSSGQGDTQYF	TGTGCCAGCAGTTCCGGACAGGGGGATACGCAGTATTTT
NA	few	TRBV9	TRBJ2-3	CASSVVSLGATDTQYF	TGTGCCAGCAGCGTAGTCAGTCTAGGTGCCACAGATACGCAGTATTTT
TRBD1	NA	TRBV18	TRBJ2-7	CASSLTDRADYEQYF	TGTGCCAGCTCACTGACGGACAGGGCGGACTACGAGCAGTACTTC
TRBD1	NA	TRBV30	TRBJ1-2	CAWSAGQGARSGYTF	TGTGCCTGGAGTGCGGGACAGGGGGCGCGGAGTGGCTACACCTTC
TRBD1	NA	TRBV7-9	TRBJ1-1	CASSRHRTGATEAFF	TGTGCCAGCAGCCGCCACAGGACAGGGGCCACTGAAGCTTTCTTT
TRBD1	NA	TRBV5-6	TRBJ1-1	CASRLTGAGREEAFF	TGTGCCAGCAGATTAACAGGGGCCGGGCGTGAGGAAGCTTTCTTT
NA	few	TRBV9	TRBJ2-5	CASSVEGETQYF	TGTGCCAGCAGCGTAGAGGGGGAGACCCAGTACTTC
NA	few	TRBV5-1	TRBJ1-4	CASSLGQRNEKLFF	TGCGCCAGCAGCTTGGGCCAGAGGAATGAAAAACTGTTTTTT
NA	few	TRBV6-1	TRBJ1-2	CASRDLPTGYGYTF	TGTGCCAGCAGAGACCTTCCCACAGGCTATGGCTACACCTTC
NA	NA	TRBV6-5	TRBJ1-3	CASIENFSGNTIYF	TGTGCCAGCATCGAGAATTTCTCTGGAAACACCATATATTTT
NA	NA	TRBV27	TRBJ2-1	CASSERRADEQFF	TGTGCCAGCAGCGAGAGGAGGGCGGATGAGCAGTTCTTC
NA	NA	TRBV5-1	TRBJ2-1	CASSPIGAVNEQFF	TGCGCCAGCAGCCCTATAGGGGCGGTGAATGAGCAGTTCTTC
TRBD1	NA	TRBV10-3	TRBJ2-1	CAIRRTGDGNEQFF	TGTGCCATCAGACGGACAGGGGATGGGAATGAGCAGTTCTTC
NA	few	TRBV9	TRBJ2-2	CASSVVGVANTGELFF	TGTGCCAGCAGCGTAGTAGGAGTAGCGAACACCGGGGAGCTGTTTTTT
NA	NA	TRBV11-2	TRBJ1-1	CASSFRRGWTEAFF	TGTGCCAGCAGCTTCCGGCGGGGGTGGACTGAAGCTTTCTTT
TRBD1	NA	TRBV7-2	TRBJ2-7	CASSFHRGAYEQYF	TGTGCCAGCAGCTTTCACAGGGGAGCCTACGAGCAGTACTTC
TRBD1	NA	TRBV2	TRBJ1-5	CASRRQGARNQPQHF	TGTGCCAGCAGGAGACAGGGGGCTAGGAATCAGCCCCAGCATTTT
NA	NA	TRBV11-2	TRBJ2-5	CASSAGLQETQYF	TGTGCCAGCAGCGCGGGACTCCAAGAGACCCAGTACTTC
TRBD2	NA	TRBV6-6	TRBJ2-7	CASTQGLAGGYEQYF	TGTGCCAGCACCCAGGGACTAGCGGGAGGCTACGAGCAGTACTTC
TRBD1	few	TRBV6-5	TRBJ2-3	CASSYDRGHGTDTQYF	TGTGCCAGCAGTTACGACAGGGGGCACGGCACAGATACGCAGTATTTT
NA	few	TRBV7-2	TRBJ1-2	CASSFDRHRGYTF	TGTGCCAGCAGCTTCGACAGGCACCGGGGCTACACCTTC
NA	few	TRBV30	TRBJ2-1	CAWRAGSTSYNEQFF	TGTGCCTGGAGAGCAGGGTCTACATCCTACAATGAGCAGTTCTTC
TRBD2	NA	TRBV9	TRBJ2-3	CASSGSRDYADTQYF	TGTGCCAGCAGCGGTTCCCGGGACTATGCAGATACGCAGTATTTT
TRBD1	NA	TRBV9	TRBJ1-4	CASSVADRGNEKLFF	TGTGCCAGCAGCGTAGCGGACAGGGGCAATGAAAAACTGTTTTTT